Included here is one T cell receptor (beta chain) sequence, with context. No antigen is known for it. These data come from a study of vaccination effects on CD4 cells after COVID-19. Study details: Early after vaccination, and again late, a few convalescent patients were sampled. Researchers obtained post-vaccine samples at a median of 72 days past the second dose.

Whole-study findings and limits: Late after vaccination, infection- and vaccine-induced clones showed marked clonal contraction. The study got few convalescent patients and did not collect any early post-infection timepoints.

The table came from immunoSEQ multiplex PCR; TCRdb's copy has only in-frame clones and leaves some out. The data show 15,000 or so clones, with around three quarters seen just once and less than 20% held by the top ten. The ViraFEST assay expanded antigen-specific CD4+ T cells with viral peptide pools before sequencing. After roughly 9 days in culture, the CD4+ T cells were isolated. It was between March and December 2020 that the person had a SARS-CoV-2 infection confirmed by PCR. Participants received two doses of either the BNT162b2 or mRNA-1273 vaccine. Trimming removed 1 base from V and 7 bases from J, with 11 bases in between. The CDR3 sequence is 14 residues long. Germline CDR1 reads LGHNA; CDR2 reads YSLEER.

V gene TRBV4-3 combines with J gene TRBJ1-5; the D gene is possibly TRBD1 (5 bases). Here the sequenced sample was CD4+ T cells from PBMCs cultured with SARS-CoV-2 spike peptides, taken after COVID-19 vaccination. This TCR was recovered from a human donor who had a prior SARS-CoV-2 infection. For the CDR3, the DNA is TGCGCCAGCAGCCAAGCATGGGGCGGGCAGCCCCAGCATTTT. Protein: CASSQAWGGQPQHF.